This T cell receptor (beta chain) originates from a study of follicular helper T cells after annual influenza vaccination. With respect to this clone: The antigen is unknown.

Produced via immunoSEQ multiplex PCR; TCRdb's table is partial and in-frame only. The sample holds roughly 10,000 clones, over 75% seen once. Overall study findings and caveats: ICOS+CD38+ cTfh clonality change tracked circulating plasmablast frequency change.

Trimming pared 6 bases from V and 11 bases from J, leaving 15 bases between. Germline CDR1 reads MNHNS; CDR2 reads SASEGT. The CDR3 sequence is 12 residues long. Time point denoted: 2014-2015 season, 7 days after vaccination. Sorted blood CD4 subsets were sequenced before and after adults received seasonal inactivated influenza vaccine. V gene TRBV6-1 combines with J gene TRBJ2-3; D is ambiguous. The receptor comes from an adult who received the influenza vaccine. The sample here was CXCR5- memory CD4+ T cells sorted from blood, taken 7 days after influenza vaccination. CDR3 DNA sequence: TGTGCCAGCAGCCAGGTTTCTCGTGGGCAGTATTTT. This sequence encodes CASSQVSRGQYF.